These 31 T cell receptor beta chains were all obtained from the same sample, sequenced in a study of blood T cell repertoires in COVID-19 (dated by TCRdb to the early 2020s). The library was made by the immunoSEQ multiplex PCR assay. Sourced from immuneACCESS, this table was stored by TCRdb with only in-frame sequences that have V and J called. A share of the clones is absent; for the studies checked, an unresolved V gene accounts for under half, and the remainder has no known explanation. The sample includes 90,000 to 100,000 clones, with 82% observed a single time. About a tenth of the sample goes to the ten largest clones. Sequences were obtained from peripheral blood. Receptor source: a man aged 65-85 years with active or convalescent COVID-19.

The rearrangement links TRBV6-1 to TRBJ1-1, with TRBD1 as a possible D gene (5 bases). The germline CDR1 and CDR2 sequences are MNHNS and SASEGT. This CDR3 contains 14 residues. Trimming left V 3 bases short and J 8 bases short, with 16 bases between. The CDR3 DNA sequence: TGTGCCAGCAGTGATAACCCGGAAGGGGCAGAAGCTTTCTTT. It specifies CASSDNPEGAEAFF.

The V gene is TRBV5-6, the J gene TRBJ2-1; the D gene is possibly TRBD1 (5 bases). The CDR3 loop spans 15 amino acids. CDR1 and CDR2 from the germline V gene are SGHDT and YYEEEE. Trimming took 1 base from V and 2 from J, leaving 10 bases between them. The CDR3 DNA reads as TGTGCCAGCAGCTTGTTGACAGAGGCCTACAATGAGCAGTTCTTC. This codes for CASSLLTEAYNEQFF.

The chain is built from TRBV5-1 and TRBJ2-5; no firm D call. The CDR3 sequence is 13 residues long. Germline V gene lookup returns CDR1 SGHRS and CDR2 YFSETQ. V lost 1 base and J 3 bases, leaving 7 bases between the germline ends. In DNA, the CDR3 is TGCGCCAGCAGCTTGAATCCTAAAGAGACCCAGTACTTC. Translation gives CASSLNPKETQYF.

This CDR3 reads CASRASGNEQFF. Written as DNA, the CDR3 is TGTGCCAGCAGGGCGAGCGGCAATGAGCAGTTCTTC. This sequence joins TRBV6-1 and TRBJ2-1, with D possibly matching TRBD2 (5 bases). This CDR3 contains 12 residues. Trimming removed 6 bases at V and 6 bases at J, with 9 bases between. Germline CDR1 reads MNHNS; CDR2 reads SASEGT.

The rearrangement uses TRBV18 and TRBJ2-5; D possibly corresponds to TRBD1 (5 bases). The CDR3 spans 13 residues. Deletions cut 2 bases from V and 5 bases from J, with 9 bases between. Looked up from germline, CDR1 is KGHSH and CDR2 is LQKENI. CDR3 region: CASSPGAVETQYF. In DNA form, the CDR3 reads TGTGCCAGCTCACCAGGGGCTGTGGAGACCCAGTACTTC.

V gene TRBV7-9 combines with J gene TRBJ1-2; the match to TRBD1 covers 8 bases. This CDR3 has 15 amino acids. CDR1 is SEHNR and CDR2 is FQNEAQ in the germline V gene (reference sequence). The J segment lost 7 bases and the V segment lost 2 bases, leaving 9 bases of the junction unmatched. The CDR3 region is CASSLLSDRDSGYTF. CDR3 coding DNA: TGTGCCAGCAGCTTACTCTCGGACAGGGACTCTGGCTACACCTTC.

The CDR3 region is CASSESTGGSPLHF. The CDR3, as DNA: TGCGCCAGCAGTGAGTCTACAGGGGGTTCACCCCTCCACTTT. This chain connects TRBV10-2 to TRBJ1-6; 8 bases agree with TRBD1. This CDR3 spans 14 amino acids. Germline-derived CDR1 and CDR2 are WSHSY and SAAADI. Germline trimming cut 0 bases from V and 9 bases from J; bases unmatched to any gene: 1.

V usage is TRBV12-5 and J usage is TRBJ2-2; D gene ambiguous. Trimming took off 3 bases at V and 7 bases at J, with 3 bases between the two ends. Germline V gene sequence: CDR1 LGHNT, CDR2 FRNRAP. This CDR3 region has 11 residues. In nucleotides, the CDR3 is TGTGCTAGTGGTTTCGTCGGGGAGCTGTTTTTT. It specifies CASGFVGELFF.

The V gene is TRBV2, the J gene TRBJ2-7, with D possibly TRBD1 on 5 matching bases. CDR3 size: 15 residues. Germline V gene lookup returns CDR1 SNHLY and CDR2 FYNNEI. The V end lost 5 bases, the J end lost 0 bases, and 14 bases lay between the germline ends. CDR3 loop: CASSPVQGPSYEQYF. The CDR3 bases are TGTGCCAGCAGTCCGGTCCAGGGTCCCTCCTACGAGCAGTACTTC.

CDR3 bases: TGTGCCAGCAGCCAGCAGGGGGACTATGGCTACACCTTC. Protein product: CASSQQGDYGYTF. The V call is TRBV4-2, the J call TRBJ1-2, with 7 bases aligning to TRBD1. This CDR3 has 13 amino acids. Trimming removed 3 bases from V and 3 bases from J; junction bases left unmatched: 1. Germline values: CDR1 LGHNA, CDR2 YNFKEQ.

The sample holds one count of this clone. The V and J genes are TRBV7-9 and TRBJ2-5; D possibly corresponds to TRBD2 (5 bases). The CDR3 has 12 amino acids. From germline, CDR1 is SEHNR and CDR2 FQNEAQ (reference sequence). V was shortened by 2 bases and J by 5 bases, with 6 bases between the two germline ends. In nucleotides, the CDR3 is TGTGCCAGCAGCTTATCGGGGGAGACCCAGTACTTC. This codes for CASSLSGETQYF.

This sequence joins TRBV19 and TRBJ1-5, with 7 bases identical to TRBD1. The CDR3 totals 15 residues. Per germline, CDR1 LNHDA and CDR2 SQIVND (reference sequence). V lost 3 bases, J lost 3 bases, and 5 bases stayed unmatched. Here the CDR3 reads CASSIGGQNNQPQHF. CDR3 sequence (DNA): TGTGCCAGTAGTATTGGGGGACAGAACAATCAGCCCCAGCATTTT.

The chain combines TRBV7-2 with TRBJ2-5; a possible D gene is TRBD1 (5 bases). The CDR3 sequence is 13 residues long. Germline V lookup: CDR1 SGHTA, CDR2 FQGNSA. Trimming removed 5 bases from V and 5 bases from J, with 12 bases in between. In DNA form, the CDR3 reads TGTGCCAGCAGCCAGGGAACCCTGGAGACCCAGTACTTC. Protein: CASSQGTLETQYF.

The genes are TRBV18 and TRBJ2-3; 7 positions agree with TRBD1. The J segment lost 4 bases and the V segment lost 6 bases, leaving 7 bases of the junction unmatched. This CDR3 is built from 14 residues. The V gene's germline CDR1 is KGHSH and CDR2 LQKENI. DNA of the CDR3: TGTGCCAGCTCGACAACAGGGGTTTCAGATACGCAGTATTTT. It yields the protein CASSTTGVSDTQYF.

V gene TRBV30 combines with J gene TRBJ1-1; D possibly corresponds to TRBD1 (6 bases). The CDR3 runs to 13 residues. Between the trimmed V and J ends, which lost 1 base and 8 bases, there was a span of 14 bases. Germline V CDR1 and CDR2: GTSNPN, SVGIG (reference sequence). The CDR3 DNA is TGTGCCTGGAGTGGTACAGGGATATCCGAAGCTTTCTTT. This encodes CAWSGTGISEAFF.

This clone was detected only once. The gene calls are TRBV2 and TRBJ1-2; no definite D call. Germline lookup yields CDR1 SNHLY and CDR2 FYNNEI. V shed 4 bases and J shed 4 bases, with 7 bases lying between them. This CDR3 region has 12 residues. Here the CDR3 reads CASSAGGYGYTF. In DNA, the CDR3 is TGTGCCAGCAGTGCGGGTGGCTATGGCTACACCTTC.

In its sample, this clone was seen once. This rearrangement joins TRBV6-4 to TRBJ2-2, with TRBD1 as a possible D gene (5 bases). This CDR3 is built from 14 residues. The V and J ends lost 2 bases and 6 bases respectively, with 10 bases between them. CDR1 is MRHNA and CDR2 is SNTAGT in the germline V gene. Here the CDR3 DNA reads TGTGCCAGCAGTGACCCCGACAGACCCGGGGAGCTGTTTTTT. As protein: CASSDPDRPGELFF.

This clone was recorded a few times. The chain uses TRBV7-2 and TRBJ2-1; 7 bases align to TRBD2. Germline assignment: CDR1 SGHTA and CDR2 FQGNSA. The CDR3 has 15 amino acids. V shed 7 bases and J 5 bases; nucleotides not matched to a gene: 11. The CDR3 region has the DNA TGTGCCAGCAACGTCCCGGGGGACTATGACAATGAGCAGTTCTTC. As protein: CASNVPGDYDNEQFF.

This chain joins TRBV2 and TRBJ1-1, with TRBD1 as a possible D gene (6 bases). V was cut by 3 bases and J by 6 bases, with 14 bases left in between. The length of the CDR3 is 14 residues. Germline CDR1 is SNHLY and CDR2 is FYNNEI. The CDR3 sequence is CASSDQGRVSEAFF. The CDR3 nucleotides are TGTGCCAGCAGTGATCAGGGGAGGGTGTCTGAAGCTTTCTTT.

This clone was seen more than once but under ten times. CDR3 coding DNA: TGTGCCAGTAGGACGACTAGCGGGGGGACCGGAAACATTCAGTACTTC. Its protein product is CASRTTSGGTGNIQYF. This rearrangement joins TRBV19 to TRBJ2-4; the match to TRBD2 covers 13 bases. CDR3 length: 16 amino acids. CDR1 and CDR2 (germline): LNHDA, SQIVND (reference sequence). After removal of 6 bases from V and 6 bases from J, the junction contained 8 bases not matched to a gene.

The chain has TRBV6-1 and TRBJ1-1, with 7 bases lining up with TRBD1. The junction had 4 bases not matched to a gene; V was cut back by 3 bases and J by 3 bases. The CDR3 has 14 residues. Germline V gene data show CDR1 as MNHNS and CDR2 as SASEGT. The CDR3, as DNA: TGTGCCAGCAGTGATAAACAGGGGCACACTGAAGCTTTCTTT. It codes for CASSDKQGHTEAFF.

J is TRBJ2-1 and V is TRBV6-2 or TRBV6-3; the match to TRBD1 covers 8 bases. J was trimmed by 5 bases and V by 2 bases; bases with no gene match: 11. The CDR3 contains 17 residues. Looked up from germline, CDR1 is MNHEY and CDR2 is SVGEGT. The CDR3 DNA follows: TGTGCCAGCAGTTACCGAGTAGGACAGGGTTTGGACAATGAGCAGTTCTTC. Its translation is CASSYRVGQGLDNEQFF.

V and J are TRBV18 and TRBJ2-7, with D maybe TRBD2 (5 bases). This CDR3 region has 15 residues. V shed 3 bases and J shed 1 base, with 13 bases lying between them. From germline, CDR1 is KGHSH and CDR2 LQKENI. DNA of the CDR3: TGTGCCAGCTCACCTGGAGCCCTAGCTTCCTACGAGCAGTACTTC. Its protein product is CASSPGALASYEQYF. The full variable domain, in which reference TRBV18 and TRBJ2-7 provide the parts outside the CDR3, is NAGVMQNPRHLVRRRGQEARLRCSPMKGHSHVYWYRQLPEEGLKFMVYLQKENIIDESGMPKERFSAEFPKEGPSILRIQQVVRGDSAAYFCASSPGALASYEQYFGPGTRLTVT.

The CDR3 loop is CASSQGTGGIEQYF. The CDR3 coding sequence is TGCGCCAGCAGCCAAGGGACAGGGGGCATCGAGCAGTACTTC. The J gene is TRBJ2-7, the V gene TRBV5-1, with 12 bases lining up with TRBD1. Germline CDR1 SGHRS, CDR2 YFSETQ. The CDR3 has 14 residues. Trimming cost V 4 bases and J 6 bases; bases outside gene matches: 5. Based on the CDR3 plus reference TRBV5-1 and TRBJ2-7, the full variable domain is KAGVTQTPRYLIKTRGQQVTLSCSPISGHRSVSWYQQTPGQGLQFLFEYFSETQRNKGNFPGRFSGRQFSNSRSEMNVSTLELGDSALYLCASSQGTGGIEQYFGPGTRLTVT.

The chain combines TRBV30 with TRBJ1-3; D is possibly TRBD1 (6 bases). Trimming removed 5 bases at V and 0 bases at J, with 14 bases between. The CDR3 has 15 amino acids. The V gene's germline CDR1 is GTSNPN and CDR2 SVGIG (reference sequence). The CDR3 loop is CAWAGHSSSGNTIYF. The CDR3 DNA reads TGTGCCTGGGCGGGACACTCGAGCTCTGGAAACACCATATATTTT. Full variable domain (rest looked up from reference TRBV30 and TRBJ1-3): SQTIHQWPATLVQPVGSPLSLECTVEGTSNPNLYWYRQAAGRGLQLLFYSVGIGQISSEVPQNLSASRPQDRQFILSSKKLLLSDSGFYLCAWAGHSSSGNTIYFGEGSWLTVV.

This chain links TRBV4-2 with TRBJ2-5, with 10 bases identical to TRBD2. Trimming removed 1 base from V and 5 bases from J; junction bases left unmatched: 4. This CDR3 has 15 amino acids. CDR1 is LGHNA and CDR2 is YNFKEQ in the germline V gene. The DNA of the CDR3 is TGTGCCAGCAGCCAAGCAGCGGGGGGGCAGGAGACCCAGTACTTC. Protein: CASSQAAGGQETQYF.

This chain links TRBV7-8 with TRBJ1-2, with D uncertain. V lost 1 base and J lost 11, with 8 bases in between. The CDR3 is made up of 11 amino acids. CDR1 is SGHVS, CDR2 FQNEAQ, per germline. The CDR3, as DNA: TGTGCCAGCAGCTTAGGGAGAGGTTACACCTTC. The encoded protein is CASSLGRGYTF.

This clone was counted only a few times. V and J are TRBV9 and TRBJ1-1, with D possibly TRBD1 on 6 matching bases. Germline CDR1 SGDLS, CDR2 YYNGEE. Trimming removed 4 bases at V and 3 bases at J, with 16 bases between. CDR3 length: 15 residues. The CDR3 is CASSFSPGGDTEAFF. CDR3 DNA sequence: TGTGCCAGCAGCTTCAGCCCGGGGGGCGACACTGAAGCTTTCTTT.

The chain combines TRBV6-5 with TRBJ2-1; TRBD2 agrees at 13 bases. This CDR3 comprises 14 residues. J gave up 9 bases and V 8 bases, and 7 bases lay outside the gene matches. Germline CDR1 and CDR2: MNHEY and SVGAGI. The CDR3 loop reads CASLTSGGAIEQFF. The CDR3 DNA sequence: TGTGCCAGCCTTACTAGCGGGGGGGCCATTGAGCAGTTCTTC.

This sequence joins TRBV5-1 and TRBJ2-7, with 8 nucleotides matching TRBD1. This CDR3 comprises 15 residues. V lost 3 bases to trimming and J lost 4 bases; unmatched junction nucleotides: 9. In germline, CDR1 is SGHRS, CDR2 YFSETQ. The CDR3 loop reads CASSSERTGRYEQYF. Here the CDR3 DNA reads TGCGCCAGCAGCTCGGAGAGGACAGGGAGGTACGAGCAGTACTTC.

The chain links TRBV29-1 to TRBJ1-1, with 7 bases fitting TRBD1. This CDR3 spans 13 amino acids. The V gene's germline CDR1 is SQVTM and CDR2 ANQGSEA. V trimming: 7 bases; J trimming: 1 base; junction bases outside the gene matches: 6. The DNA of the CDR3 is TGCAGCGGCGACAGGGTGGGGAACACTGAAGCTTTCTTT. Amino acids: CSGDRVGNTEAFF.